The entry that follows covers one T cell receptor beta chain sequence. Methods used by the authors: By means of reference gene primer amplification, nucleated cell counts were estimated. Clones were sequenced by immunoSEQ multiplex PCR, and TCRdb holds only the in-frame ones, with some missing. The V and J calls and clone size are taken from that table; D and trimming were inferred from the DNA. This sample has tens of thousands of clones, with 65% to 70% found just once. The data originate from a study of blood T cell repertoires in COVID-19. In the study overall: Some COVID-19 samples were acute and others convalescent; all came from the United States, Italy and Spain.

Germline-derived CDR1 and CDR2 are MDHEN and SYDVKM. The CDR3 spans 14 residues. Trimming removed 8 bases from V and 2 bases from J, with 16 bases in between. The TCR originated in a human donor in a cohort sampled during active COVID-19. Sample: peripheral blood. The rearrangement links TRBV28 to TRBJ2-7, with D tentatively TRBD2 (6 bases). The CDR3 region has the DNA TGTGCCAGCGGCGGGGCCCTATTTACCTACGAGCAGTACTTC. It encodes CASGGALFTYEQYF.